This TCR beta chain was documented in a study of blood T cell repertoires in COVID-19. Method: immunoSEQ multiplex PCR; TCRdb's copy keeps in-frame clones and lacks some. The sample holds 60,000 or so clones, 65% to 85% seen once. The sample comprised peripheral blood. The receptor's source is a woman between 50 and 59 years old with active or convalescent COVID-19.

CDR3 loop: CAIKAEGDEAFF. As DNA, the CDR3 is TGTGCCATCAAAGCCGAGGGAGATGAAGCTTTCTTT. This rearrangement joins TRBV10-3 to TRBJ1-1; no clear D. Deletions cut 7 bases from V and 7 bases from J, with 13 bases between. The CDR3 spans 12 residues. CDR1 is ENHRY and CDR2 is SYGVKD in the germline V gene.